These T cell receptor beta chains were read from a single sample in a study of T cells in Graves' hyperthyroidism and ophthalmopathy. Using its own MiXCR run on the multiplex PCR reads, TCRdb lists one record per CDR3 protein. The sample yields about 690,000 distinct CDR3 sequences, roughly 17% seen once. The sequencing input was blood. All receptors derive from a man aged 50-59 years with Graves' hyperthyroidism. CDR3s include the opening cysteine and the closing phenylalanine or tryptophan. Each record gives: J gene, V gene, CDR3 protein.

TRBJ2-7 TRBV7-9 CASSPRSGRASYEQYF
TRBJ2-2 TRBV7-9 CASSFGGARAGELFF
TRBJ1-5 TRBV19 CASSLGQSRQPQHF
TRBJ1-2 TRBV28 CASSLQGEYGYTF
TRBJ1-1 TRBV30 CAWSVRFGTEAFF
TRBJ2-1 TRBV5-1 CASSFLPYNEQFF
TRBJ2-3 TRBV7-4 CASSLASTGGTDTQYF
TRBJ2-1 TRBV6-5 CASSSTGTGKGDEQSF
TRBJ1-6 TRBV7-9 CASSLASGGFSPLHF
TRBJ2-7 TRBV27 CASGPREAAYEQYF
TRBJ2-7 TRBV6-1 CASSEWEGSSYEQYF
TRBJ2-5 TRBV28 CASGSARDTHF
TRBJ2-3 TRBV24-1 CATSARLAGRGTDTQYF
TRBJ2-5 TRBV11-1 CASKTSGMARETQYF
TRBJ2-7 TRBV20-1 CSAPNVRDLSYEQYF
TRBJ1-1 TRBV30 CAWTPLGGGPFF
TRBJ2-7 TRBV30 CAWSVRTYFYEQYF
TRBJ2-5 TRBV6-1 CASSRGRERETQYF